The rows below give T cell receptor beta chains drawn from one sample of a study of blood T cell repertoires in COVID-19. Here immunoSEQ multiplex PCR was the method, and the copy in TCRdb shows in-frame clones only, minus some. The sample records some 170,000 clones, roughly 80% being singletons. Sequenced: PBMCs or T cells enriched from blood (not recorded which). These receptors were obtained from a woman aged 45 to 65 who had recovered from COVID-19. The CDR3 runs from the conserved cysteine through the conserved F or W. The order of the fields is clone size, D gene, J gene, V gene, CDR3 DNA, CDR3 protein. D genes are given only for firm matches. Expanded clones get a size class; other rows say once, few or many, or leave the size out.

clone size: .
D gene: .
J gene: TRBJ1-1
V gene: TRBV18
CDR3 DNA: TGTGCCAGCTCACTAAACCCCCTCTTGGGGGGGCAAATGAACACTGAAGCTTTCTTT
CDR3 protein: CASSLNPLLGGQMNTEAFF

clone size: .
D gene: .
J gene: TRBJ1-1
V gene: TRBV11-2
CDR3 DNA: TGTGCCAGCAGCTTGTCTAGGTGGCCCATTACTGAAGCTTTCTTT
CDR3 protein: CASSLSRWPITEAFF

clone size: .
D gene: .
J gene: TRBJ2-5
V gene: TRBV6-6
CDR3 DNA: TGTGCCAGCAGCAGGGGCCCTCGGGAGACCCAGTACTTC
CDR3 protein: CASSRGPRETQYF

clone size: .
D gene: .
J gene: TRBJ1-2
V gene: TRBV9
CDR3 DNA: TGTGCCAGCAGCGTAACGGGGTATGGCTACACCTTC
CDR3 protein: CASSVTGYGYTF

clone size: .
D gene: .
J gene: TRBJ2-1
V gene: TRBV28
CDR3 DNA: TGTGCCAGCAGTTTATTCGGGACTGGTCACAATGAGCAGTTCTTC
CDR3 protein: CASSLFGTGHNEQFF

clone size: .
D gene: TRBD2
J gene: TRBJ2-3
V gene: TRBV12-5
CDR3 DNA: TGTGCTAGTGGTTTGCTACCCGGGGGGGGAAGGGATACGCAGTATTTT
CDR3 protein: CASGLLPGGGRDTQYF

clone size: .
D gene: .
J gene: TRBJ2-5
V gene: TRBV30
CDR3 DNA: TGTGCCTGGAGTGTACTGTCCCGTGCCCAGTACTTC
CDR3 protein: CAWSVLSRAQYF

clone size: .
D gene: TRBD1
J gene: TRBJ1-2
V gene: TRBV5-3
CDR3 DNA: TGTGCCAGAAGCCAGAAGAAGAGGACAGGGAAAAACTATGGCTACACCTTC
CDR3 protein: CARSQKKRTGKNYGYTF

clone size: .
D gene: TRBD1
J gene: TRBJ1-5
V gene: TRBV2
CDR3 DNA: TGTGCCAGCAGTGGTGGACAGGGGAGCCGGAGCAATCAGCCCCAGCATTTT
CDR3 protein: CASSGGQGSRSNQPQHF

clone size: .
D gene: .
J gene: TRBJ1-1
V gene: TRBV7-3
CDR3 DNA: TGTGCCAGCAGCTCTGCTGGCCTGAACACTGAAGCTTTCTTT
CDR3 protein: CASSSAGLNTEAFF

clone size: .
D gene: TRBD2
J gene: TRBJ2-3
V gene: TRBV19
CDR3 DNA: TGTGCCAGTAGTATTCAACTAGCGTACGACGGGGATACGCAGTATTTT
CDR3 protein: CASSIQLAYDGDTQYF

clone size: .
D gene: .
J gene: TRBJ2-7
V gene: TRBV14
CDR3 DNA: TGTGCCAGCAGCCCCGGACATCTGCTTTACGAGCAGTACTTC
CDR3 protein: CASSPGHLLYEQYF

clone size: .
D gene: TRBD2
J gene: TRBJ2-3
V gene: TRBV7-6
CDR3 DNA: TGTGCCAGCAGCCACCTTGGGCTAGCGGGAGGGGTGGATACGCAGTATTTT
CDR3 protein: CASSHLGLAGGVDTQYF

clone size: once
D gene: .
J gene: TRBJ1-4
V gene: TRBV3-1/TRBV3-2
CDR3 DNA: TGTGCCAGCAGCCCCCAGGGTCTGAGCGAAAAACTGTTTTTT
CDR3 protein: CASSPQGLSEKLFF

clone size: .
D gene: .
J gene: TRBJ2-7
V gene: TRBV7-9
CDR3 DNA: TGTGCCAGCAGCTTAGTCCGCTTAGCCGACTACGAGCAGTACTTC
CDR3 protein: CASSLVRLADYEQYF

clone size: .
D gene: .
J gene: TRBJ1-2
V gene: TRBV5-4
CDR3 DNA: TGTGCCAGCAGCTCAGGTTCCAACTATGGCTACACCTTC
CDR3 protein: CASSSGSNYGYTF

clone size: .
D gene: .
J gene: TRBJ1-1
V gene: TRBV6-6
CDR3 DNA: TGTGCCAGCAGGAACGTGGCGAACACTGAAGCTTTCTTT
CDR3 protein: CASRNVANTEAFF

clone size: few
D gene: .
J gene: TRBJ2-1
V gene: TRBV15
CDR3 DNA: TGTGCCACCAGCCGGGCCCAGGGGCCTAGCTCCTACAATGAGCAGTTCTTC
CDR3 protein: CATSRAQGPSSYNEQFF

clone size: .
D gene: .
J gene: TRBJ1-5
V gene: TRBV6-5
CDR3 DNA: TGTGCCAGCAGTCTTGTGCGTAATCAGCCCCAGCATTTT
CDR3 protein: CASSLVRNQPQHF

clone size: .
D gene: .
J gene: TRBJ2-6
V gene: TRBV28
CDR3 DNA: TGTGCCAGCAGTTTACGGACATTCTCGTCGCCCAGCGTCCTGACTTTC
CDR3 protein: CASSLRTFSSPSVLTF

clone size: .
D gene: .
J gene: TRBJ2-7
V gene: TRBV30
CDR3 DNA: TGTGCCTGGGGACTGGCCTCCTACGAGCAGTACTTC
CDR3 protein: CAWGLASYEQYF

clone size: .
D gene: .
J gene: TRBJ1-5
V gene: TRBV3-1/TRBV3-2
CDR3 DNA: TGTGCCAGCAGCCAAGACCCCGAAGCCGGTCAGCCCCAGCATTTT
CDR3 protein: CASSQDPEAGQPQHF

clone size: .
D gene: .
J gene: TRBJ1-3
V gene: TRBV7-2
CDR3 DNA: TGTGCCAGCAGCTCTGGCCGGGACTCTGGAAACACCATATATTTT
CDR3 protein: CASSSGRDSGNTIYF

clone size: .
D gene: .
J gene: TRBJ1-5
V gene: TRBV7-9
CDR3 DNA: TGTGCCAGCAGCCCAGACGGGAACAATCAGCCCCAGCATTTT
CDR3 protein: CASSPDGNNQPQHF

clone size: .
D gene: TRBD2
J gene: TRBJ2-3
V gene: TRBV7-2
CDR3 DNA: TGTGCCAGCAGCTTACTAGCGGGAGTTCAAGATACGCAGTATTTT
CDR3 protein: CASSLLAGVQDTQYF

clone size: .
D gene: .
J gene: TRBJ1-6
V gene: TRBV28
CDR3 DNA: TGTGCCAGCAGTTTGTATGGGGGAGGTAATTCACCCCTCCACTTT
CDR3 protein: CASSLYGGGNSPLHF

clone size: .
D gene: .
J gene: TRBJ1-2
V gene: TRBV7-9
CDR3 DNA: TGTGCCAGCAGCTCTACAGGGCACTATGGCTACACCTTC
CDR3 protein: CASSSTGHYGYTF

clone size: .
D gene: TRBD2
J gene: TRBJ2-5
V gene: TRBV28
CDR3 DNA: TGTGCCACTCGGGGAGGTAGCGGGGCCCAAGAGACCCAGTACTTC
CDR3 protein: CATRGGSGAQETQYF

clone size: once
D gene: .
J gene: TRBJ1-2
V gene: TRBV30
CDR3 DNA: TGTGCCGGAAAGCAGGGGTCCAACTATGGCTACACCTTC
CDR3 protein: CAGKQGSNYGYTF

clone size: .
D gene: .
J gene: TRBJ2-1
V gene: TRBV7-9
CDR3 DNA: TGTGCCAGCCCCTCAGGGGGGAATGAGCAGTTCTTC
CDR3 protein: CASPSGGNEQFF

clone size: .
D gene: TRBD1
J gene: TRBJ1-2
V gene: TRBV5-4
CDR3 DNA: TGTGCCAGCAGCGGGGGGGGACAGGGCACTTATGGCTACACCTTC
CDR3 protein: CASSGGGQGTYGYTF

clone size: .
D gene: .
J gene: TRBJ1-6
V gene: TRBV4-1
CDR3 DNA: TGCGCCAGCAGCCAACGGGGGATCGTGAATTCACCCCTCCACTTT
CDR3 protein: CASSQRGIVNSPLHF

clone size: .
D gene: .
J gene: TRBJ2-7
V gene: TRBV28
CDR3 DNA: TGTGCCAGCAGTCACCCTACAGTTTCCTACGAGCAGTACTTC
CDR3 protein: CASSHPTVSYEQYF

clone size: .
D gene: TRBD1
J gene: TRBJ2-1
V gene: TRBV12-5
CDR3 DNA: TGTGCTAGTGGACAGGGACAGCTGTCCTCCTACAATGAGCAGTTCTTC
CDR3 protein: CASGQGQLSSYNEQFF

clone size: once
D gene: TRBD1
J gene: TRBJ1-4
V gene: TRBV18
CDR3 DNA: TGTGCCAGCTCGATCGACAGGGGGCCTGGTGAAAAACTGTTTTTT
CDR3 protein: CASSIDRGPGEKLFF

clone size: .
D gene: .
J gene: TRBJ1-2
V gene: TRBV30
CDR3 DNA: TGTGCCTGCCCTTCAGGTCCTAACTATGGCTACACCTTC
CDR3 protein: CACPSGPNYGYTF

clone size: .
D gene: .
J gene: TRBJ2-1
V gene: TRBV4-3
CDR3 DNA: TGCGCCAGCAGCCAAATCCGCTACAATGAGCAGTTCTTC
CDR3 protein: CASSQIRYNEQFF

clone size: .
D gene: TRBD2
J gene: TRBJ2-5
V gene: TRBV9
CDR3 DNA: TGTGCCAGCAGCGTCCTTTTGACTAGCGGGAAGCCCCAAGAGACCCAGTACTTC
CDR3 protein: CASSVLLTSGKPQETQYF

clone size: .
D gene: .
J gene: TRBJ2-7
V gene: TRBV7-9
CDR3 DNA: TGTGCCAGCAGCAGTACAGGGCCAAATCAGTACTTC
CDR3 protein: CASSSTGPNQYF

clone size: .
D gene: TRBD1
J gene: TRBJ1-2
V gene: TRBV5-4
CDR3 DNA: TGTGCCAGCGGGACAGGGGCGGATGGCTACACCTTC
CDR3 protein: CASGTGADGYTF

clone size: once
D gene: TRBD1
J gene: TRBJ2-5
V gene: TRBV6-4
CDR3 DNA: TGTGCCAGAGACAGGGGGCCCCAAGAGACCCAGTACTTC
CDR3 protein: CARDRGPQETQYF

clone size: once
D gene: TRBD1
J gene: TRBJ2-1
V gene: TRBV28
CDR3 DNA: TGTGCCAGCATTCCGCCTCCGGGACAGGGGGACAATGAGCAGTTCTTC
CDR3 protein: CASIPPPGQGDNEQFF

clone size: once
D gene: .
J gene: TRBJ2-2
V gene: TRBV4-1
CDR3 DNA: TGCGCCAGCAGCTTGACAGAGAACACCGGGGAGCTGTTTTTT
CDR3 protein: CASSLTENTGELFF

clone size: .
D gene: TRBD1
J gene: TRBJ1-5
V gene: TRBV28
CDR3 DNA: TGTGCCAGCAGTTCCGGGACAGTAAATCAGCCCCAGCATTTT
CDR3 protein: CASSSGTVNQPQHF

clone size: .
D gene: .
J gene: TRBJ1-1
V gene: TRBV25-1
CDR3 DNA: TGTGCCAGCATATTAGGAGGAAGCACTGAAGCTTTCTTT
CDR3 protein: CASILGGSTEAFF